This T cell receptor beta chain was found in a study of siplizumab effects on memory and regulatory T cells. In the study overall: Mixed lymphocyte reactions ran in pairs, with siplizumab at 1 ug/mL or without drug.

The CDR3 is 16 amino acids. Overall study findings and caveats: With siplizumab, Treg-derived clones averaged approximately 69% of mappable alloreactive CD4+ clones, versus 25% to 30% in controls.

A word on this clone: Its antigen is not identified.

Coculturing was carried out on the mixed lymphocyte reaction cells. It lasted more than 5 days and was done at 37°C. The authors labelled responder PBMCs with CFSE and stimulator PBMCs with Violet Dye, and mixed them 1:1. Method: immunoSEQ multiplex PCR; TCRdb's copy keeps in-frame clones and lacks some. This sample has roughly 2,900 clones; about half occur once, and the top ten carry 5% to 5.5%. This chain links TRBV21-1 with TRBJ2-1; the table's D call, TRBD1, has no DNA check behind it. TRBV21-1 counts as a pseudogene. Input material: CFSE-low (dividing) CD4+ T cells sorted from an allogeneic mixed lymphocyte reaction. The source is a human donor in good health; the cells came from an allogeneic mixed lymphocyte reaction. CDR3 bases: TGTGCCAGCAGCACTAAACCCCAGGATACCTACAATGAGCAGTTCTTC. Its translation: CASSTKPQDTYNEQFF.